This TCR beta chain emerged from a study of T-cell memory formation after mild COVID-19 (dated by TCRdb to the early 2020s). For context, the study as a whole: Most TCR sequence clusters were specific to one of the two donors. The cohort comprised two young, previously healthy adult volunteers, one female and one male. T-cell clones expanding and contracting after mild COVID-19 in a couple of donors were tracked by longitudinal TCRalpha and TCRbeta repertoire sequencing.

Results and caveats for the whole study, not just this receptor: The detection of some responding clones in pre-infection memory suggests that pre-existing cross-reactive memory T cells joined the SARS-CoV-2 response. The study included only a couple of mild cases, and larger cohorts that include severe cases with pre-infection samples were judged to be necessary. Contracting CD4+ clones appeared mostly in the CM and EM memory subsets, whereas CD8+ clones were enriched in EMRA. SARS-CoV-2 specificity of the second-wave clones peaking on day 37 was not confirmed. Balanced CD4/CD8 phenotypes were observed for clones contracting from day 15 to 85, whereas a bias towards CD4+ was observed for a second wave of clones expanding from day 15 to 37.

Ficoll-Paque density gradient centrifugation was the method used to isolate PBMCs. From the cysteine through the phenylalanine, the CDR3 covers 14 amino acids. The CDR3 DNA has 42 bases and is translated from base 1. Trimming costs V 5 bases and J 0 bases, and their ends lie 11 bases apart. The germline V gene encodes CDR1 DFQATT and CDR2 SNEGSKA (reference sequence). On this clonotype: This clone's antigen is unknown. There are no base qualities to consult, and no much larger clone falls within one base.

The sequencer listed for this sample is Illumina NovaSeq 6000. Using 5'RACE with constant-segment primers, TCRalpha and TCRbeta cDNA libraries were constructed, with sample barcodes and unique molecular identifiers added in the process. Trizol reagent was used to extract RNA from every sample. Amplification of the libraries took two PCR steps, and the second step added a second sample barcode plus Illumina TruSeq adapters. Libraries were sequenced on an Illumina NovaSeq with 2 x 150 bp paired-end reads. As for the original processing: Reads were demultiplexed and collapsed into UMI-guided consensus sequences with migec v1.2.7. Using mixcr v2.1.11, UMI consensuses were aligned to TRA and TRB V and J templates and then assembled into clonotypes. A clonotype was counted as expanded or contracted only when both edgeR and NoisET called the clonotype significant, with the noise models trained on biological replicates. For edgeR calls, a false discovery rate-adjusted p below 0.01 and a log2 fold-change threshold of 1 were applied. As an exploratory analysis of dynamics, PCA with hierarchical clustering was applied to max-normalized trajectories of the 1000 most abundant clonotypes. The CD4 or CD8 phenotype of responding clones was assigned using the separately sequenced CD4+ and CD8+ repertoires. TCRdb redid the processing of the public reads, applying fastp at Q25 and MiXCR, and retained in-frame beta chains. Every CDR3 protein is listed once, alongside the most common genes and DNA of its rows. The V and J calls reflect TCRdb's pipeline rather than the authors' work. Recorded for this sample are about 180,000 distinct CDR3 sequences; about a fifth of them occurred a single time. The top ten hold roughly 3.8% of the sample.

This sequence uses TRBV20-1 and TRBJ1-3, with the D gene not clear enough to name. This receptor was taken from a young man who had mild COVID-19 (a few samples of this study predate the infection). The sample titles of this study are shuffled in the database, so cell type and time point are left out; the donor was told from shared clones. What was sequenced was PBMCs or a T cell subset sorted from them (not recorded which). The CDR3 protein sequence reads: CSARGRPSGNTIYF. Read as DNA, the sequence is TGCAGTGCTCGGGGTCGCCCCTCTGGAAACACCATATATTTT.